One and the same sample provided the 15 T cell receptor beta chains below, sequenced in a study of T cell repertoires in cytomegalovirus infection. Via MiXCR, TCRdb re-called the reads, giving one row per CDR3 protein. This table has 450,000 to 650,000 distinct CDR3 sequences, about 39% appearing once. What these receptors recognize is not known. Specimen: cultured PBMCs, collected from culture after CMV antigen stimulation. The receptors originated from a human donor in good health (CMV status not recorded). Some clones in this sample may be carry-over from other donors' samples.

To note about this clonotype: The conserved phenylalanine or tryptophan is not found at the CDR3 terminus, so this likely reflects a read error. The J gene is TRBJ2-1, the V gene TRBV7-2; D may be TRBD2 (5 bases). This CDR3 contains 15 residues. Trimming stripped 2 bases from V and 3 bases from J, with 11 bases between. The germline CDR1 and CDR2 sequences are SGHTA and FQGNSA. CDR3 DNA sequence: TGTGCCAGCAGCTTACGAGGGAACCGCTACAATGAGCAGTTCGTC. It specifies CASSLRGNRYNEQFV.

The rearrangement uses TRBV18 and TRBJ1-4; weak D call: TRBD1 (5 bases). V dropped 1 base and J dropped 7 bases, with 13 bases sitting between them. The CDR3 is made up of 15 amino acids. CDR1 and CDR2 from the germline V gene are KGHSH and LQKENI. The CDR3 DNA sequence: TGTGCCAGCTCACCACGGGCAGGGCTTCGTGAAAAACTGTTTTTT. This translates into CASSPRAGLREKLFF.

This sequence joins TRBV7-2 and TRBJ2-7, with a weak D call TRBD2 (7 bases). This CDR3 has 16 residues. Germline lookup yields CDR1 SGHTA and CDR2 FQGNSA. Trimming took off 6 bases at V and 0 bases at J, with 18 bases between the two ends. In nucleotides, the CDR3 is TGTGCCAGCAGAACGCGAGGGAGGGGGGACTCCTACGAGCAGTACTTC. Translation gives CASRTRGRGDSYEQYF.

The chain carries TRBV7-2 and TRBJ2-1; TRBD2 matches at 10 bases. The J segment lost 15 bases and the V segment lost 5 bases, leaving 7 bases of the junction unmatched. Per germline, CDR1 SGHTA and CDR2 FQGNSA. The CDR3 is 12 amino acids. The CDR3 DNA reads TGTGCCAGCAGCGTGAGCGGGGGGGACTGGTTCTTC. Amino acids: CASSVSGGDWFF.

This clonotype was counted only a few times. The chain joins TRBV6-2 or TRBV6-3 to TRBJ2-2, with D hard to call. CDR1 is MNHEY and CDR2 is SVGEGT in the germline V gene. V shed 5 bases and J shed 5 bases, with 18 bases lying between them. The CDR3 contains 16 residues. CDR3 sequence: CASSPLDFLRTGELFF. CDR3 sequence (DNA): TGTGCCAGCAGTCCTCTTGACTTTCTGCGGACCGGGGAGCTGTTTTTT.

This clonotype was seen a handful of times. The gene calls are TRBV7-2 and TRBJ2-5; no definite D call. Trimming took 5 bases from V and 6 from J, leaving 22 bases between them. Germline CDR1 is SGHTA and CDR2 is FQGNSA. The CDR3 sequence is 16 residues long. DNA of the CDR3: TGTGCCAGCAGCCCCAGTTATGTATGGGGTGGAAAGACCCAGTACTTC. Encoded protein: CASSPSYVWGGKTQYF.

The chain employs TRBV7-2 and TRBJ2-3; 9 nucleotides agree with TRBD2. CDR3 length equals 17 residues. Germline trimming cut 3 bases from V and 4 bases from J; bases unmatched to any gene: 11. The germline V gene encodes CDR1 SGHTA and CDR2 FQGNSA. The CDR3, as DNA: TGTGCCAGCAGCTTTCAAGGAGGCGGGGGGGGGGCAGATACGCAGTATTTT. This encodes CASSFQGGGGGADTQYF.

V is TRBV6-6 and J is TRBJ2-7, with a weak D call TRBD1 (6 bases). There are 14 residues in the CDR3. Per germline, CDR1 MNHNY and CDR2 SVGAGI (reference sequence). Trimming stripped 6 bases from V and 2 bases from J, with 14 bases between. CDR3 coding DNA: TGTGCCAGCAGCCGAATAGGACAGACCTACGAGCAGTACTTC. Protein sequence: CASSRIGQTYEQYF.

The chain links TRBV10-3 to TRBJ2-5, with 8 nucleotides matching TRBD2. This CDR3 has 13 amino acids. J gave up 2 bases and V 10 bases, and 6 bases lay outside the gene matches. Germline V gene data show CDR1 as ENHRY and CDR2 as SYGVKD. The CDR3 DNA reads TGTGCCAGTAGCGGGGCTCCTCAAGAGACCCAGTACTTC. Translating it yields CASSGAPQETQYF.

The chain has TRBV27 and TRBJ2-1; 7 bases line up with TRBD2. Germline assignment: CDR1 MNHEY and CDR2 SMNVEV (reference sequence). V shed 5 bases and J 3 bases; nucleotides not matched to a gene: 7. There are 15 residues in the CDR3. The CDR3 sequence: CASSARGGLYNEQFF. CDR3 DNA sequence: TGTGCCAGCAGTGCTCGCGGGGGACTCTACAATGAGCAGTTCTTC.

This chain connects TRBV7-2 to TRBJ2-7; D remains unclear. The CDR3 spans 12 residues. Germline values: CDR1 SGHTA, CDR2 FQGNSA. With 1 base removed from V and 6 bases from J, the gap between germline ends came to 7 bases. The CDR3 sequence is CASSLVPIEQYF. DNA for the CDR3: TGTGCCAGCAGCTTAGTCCCAATCGAGCAGTACTTC.

V usage is TRBV6-2 or TRBV6-3 and J usage is TRBJ2-1; D might be TRBD1 or TRBD2, each matching 5 bases. The ends were cut back, 6 bases at V and 9 bases at J, with 21 bases in the middle. The CDR3 has 15 residues. Per the germline V gene, CDR1 is MNHEY and CDR2 is SVGEGT. The CDR3 coding sequence is TGTGCCAGCAGGACGGGCCTTGGGGGTCTTGGTGAGCAGTTCTTC. Translation: CASRTGLGGLGEQFF.

The chain carries TRBV20-1 and TRBJ2-1, with 8 bases fitting TRBD2. The CDR3 extends over 16 amino acids. After removal of 3 bases from V and 3 bases from J, the junction contained 10 bases not matched to a gene. Germline V gene lookup returns CDR1 DFQATT and CDR2 SNEGSKA (reference sequence). The CDR3 DNA sequence: TGCAGTGCTAGGAAATCCGGGAGGGCCATCTACAATGAGCAGTTCTTC. Its protein product is CSARKSGRAIYNEQFF.

The chain employs TRBV7-2 and TRBJ2-3; D not resolved. CDR3 length equals 17 residues. The V end lost 5 bases, the J end lost 0 bases, and 18 bases lay between the germline ends. CDR1 and CDR2 from the germline V gene are SGHTA and FQGNSA. The DNA of the CDR3 is TGTGCCAGCAGCCTCCGTTCGGTGTATATTAGCACAGATACGCAGTATTTT. Its translation: CASSLRSVYISTDTQYF.

There are a few counts of this clonotype. This chain joins TRBV20-1 and TRBJ2-5; TRBD2 agrees at 10 bases. Germline V gene sequence: CDR1 DFQATT, CDR2 SNEGSKA (reference sequence). This CDR3 region has 15 residues. V dropped 1 base and J dropped 1; count of bases not matched to a gene: 3. CDR3 loop: CSARVAGGLQETQYF. The CDR3 DNA sequence: TGCAGTGCTAGAGTAGCGGGAGGTCTCCAAGAGACCCAGTACTTC.